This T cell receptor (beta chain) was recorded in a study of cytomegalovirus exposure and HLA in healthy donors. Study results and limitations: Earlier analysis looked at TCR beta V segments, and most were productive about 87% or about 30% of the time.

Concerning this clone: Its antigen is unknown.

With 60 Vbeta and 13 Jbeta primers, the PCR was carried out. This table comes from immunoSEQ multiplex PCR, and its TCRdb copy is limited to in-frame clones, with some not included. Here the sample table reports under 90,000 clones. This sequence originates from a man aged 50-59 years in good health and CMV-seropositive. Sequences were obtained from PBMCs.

This CDR3 reads CASSPGGSTLSEQFF. Written as DNA, the CDR3 is TGTGCCAGCAGTCCTGGGGGGAGTACCCTGAGTGAGCAGTTCTTC. The V gene is TRBV6-5, the J gene TRBJ2-1, with D perhaps TRBD2 (6 bases). V lost 5 bases, J lost 9 bases, and 20 bases lay in between. Germline CDR1 MNHEY, CDR2 SVGAGI. The length of the CDR3 is 15 residues.